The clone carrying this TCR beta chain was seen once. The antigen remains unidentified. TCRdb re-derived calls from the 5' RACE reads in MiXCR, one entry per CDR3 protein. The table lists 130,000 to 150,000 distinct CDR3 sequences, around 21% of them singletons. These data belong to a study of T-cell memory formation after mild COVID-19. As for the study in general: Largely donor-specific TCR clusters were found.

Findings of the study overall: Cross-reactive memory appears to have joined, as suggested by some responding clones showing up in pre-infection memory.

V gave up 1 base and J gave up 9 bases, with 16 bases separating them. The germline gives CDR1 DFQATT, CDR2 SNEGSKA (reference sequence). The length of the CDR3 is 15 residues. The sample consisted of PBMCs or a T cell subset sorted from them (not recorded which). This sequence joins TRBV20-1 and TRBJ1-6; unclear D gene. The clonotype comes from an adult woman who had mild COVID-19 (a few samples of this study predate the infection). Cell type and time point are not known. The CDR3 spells CSARVEATMGSPLHF. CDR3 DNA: TGCAGTGCTAGAGTGGAAGCCACGATGGGTTCACCCCTCCACTTT.